One TCR beta chain is described in this entry. The specificity of this receptor is unknown. Base qualities are not provided; no much larger clone lies one nucleotide away. This entry is derived from a study of blood T cell repertoires in COVID-19 (dated by TCRdb to about 2020). At the level of the whole study: Samples covering the acute and convalescent phases of COVID-19 were provided by collaborators in the United States, Italy and Spain. The material from the prospective study consisted of cDNA or gDNA derived from T cells, B-cell-depleted T cells, or PBMCs. Deeply sampled blood TCRbeta repertoires from subjects exposed to, actively infected with, or recovered from COVID-19 were included in the dataset. The repertoires were released in a freely available public database intended as a resource for research on the immune response to SARS-CoV-2. The samples were drawn from two sources: the first 160 participants of the ongoing ImmuneRACE study, and over 950 subjects contributed by 6 global collaborators. Nearly every sample came with metadata listing a de-identified subject ID, COVID-19 status, age in years and sex. Where available, HLA class I and class II types were taken from metadata supplied by the sample provider and were not determined by assay-based typing. The study at large found these results: Clinical and demographic metadata were provided uncurated, with the amount varying by source and participant.

TCRbeta CDR3 regions were amplified from genomic DNA by means of the immunoSEQ Assay, a bias-controlled multiplex PCR. In the authors' own workflow: The number of nucleated cells in each sample was estimated from the amplification of reference gene primers within the assay. Sequence reads were collapsed and filtered to measure the absolute abundance of every unique TCRbeta CDR3 rearrangement. For each sample, productive Simpson clonality was calculated by taking the square root of Simpson's diversity index across productive rearrangements. TCRdb provides this immuneACCESS table in a form limited to in-frame rearrangements. Some clones are lacking; in checked studies, under half of them reflect an unresolved V gene, and why the rest are absent is not known. For V, J and clone size, that table is used; D and trimming come from the DNA. This sample holds 470,000 or so clones; around nine tenths were observed only once. Together, the top ten hold nearly 2% of the sample.

In the prospective study, participants were about 18 to 95 years old, resided in fewer than 25 geographic areas of the United States, and were enrolled through a virtual design. Cohort assignment in the prospective study relied on participant-reported clinical history from a screening survey and a study questionnaire. In the prospective study, mobile phlebotomists collected whole blood, serum and a nasopharyngeal or oropharyngeal swab from each participant. Over a roughly two-month period, participants in the prospective study had the option of providing additional blood draws and questionnaires. Before DNA extraction, prospective study blood samples were shipped either frozen or at room temperature. From the cysteine through the phenylalanine, the CDR3 covers 14 amino acids. The retained sequence is limited to the CDR3, 42 bases, with the frame set at the first base. Trimming accounts for 4 bases at V and 3 bases at J, while the number of junction bases matched to no gene is 4. From a lookup of the germline V gene, CDR1 and CDR2 are SGHNT and YENEEA.

Sequencing used PBMCs or T cells enriched from blood (not recorded which). The TCR originated in a young woman with acute COVID-19. The chain was built from TRBV11-3 and TRBJ1-1; TRBD1 matches 8 bases in the middle. The CDR3 region: CASSSQGADTEAFF. The DNA is as follows: TGTGCCAGCAGCTCCCAGGGGGCGGACACTGAAGCTTTCTTT.